The 27 T cell receptor beta chains below come from one sample, sequenced in a study of identical twins. TCRdb ran MiXCR on the 5' RACE reads and lists one entry per CDR3 protein. Of roughly 250,000 distinct CDR3 sequences listed, roughly an eighth were seen once; the top ten hold 7% to 9.5%. Sequenced input: memory (CD45RO+) T cells sorted from blood. Source of these receptors: a woman between 18 and 29 years old in good health.

This clonotype occurred many times. V usage is TRBV5-1 and J usage is TRBJ2-5, with a possible D match to TRBD2 (6 bases). Germline V gene data show CDR1 as SGHRS and CDR2 as YFSETQ. V was shortened by 1 base and J by 2 bases, with 9 bases between the two germline ends. This CDR3 has 14 residues. CDR3 in DNA: TGCGCCAGCAGCTTGTCCGCGGGACAAGAGACCCAGTACTTC. Translated: CASSLSAGQETQYF.

The sample holds a few counts of this clonotype. This chain links TRBV3-1 with TRBJ1-5; the D is unclear. Germline assignment: CDR1 LGHDT and CDR2 YNNKEL (reference sequence). V lost 1 base to trimming and J lost 7 bases, with 20 bases between them. The CDR3 extends over 17 amino acids. The CDR3 protein is CASSQVSAWDIGQPQHF. CDR3 DNA sequence: TGTGCCAGCAGCCAAGTCTCAGCGTGGGATATTGGGCAGCCCCAGCATTTT.

In this sample, this clonotype turned up a few times. V is TRBV7-2 and J is TRBJ2-7, with D perhaps TRBD1 (6 bases). The CDR3 contains 14 residues. The V gene lost 6 bases and the J gene lost 2 bases, with 14 bases spanning the gap. CDR1 is SGHTA, CDR2 FQGNSA, per germline. CDR3 bases: TGTGCCAGCAGAAAACAGGGATTCGCCTACGAGCAGTACTTC. It specifies CASRKQGFAYEQYF.

This clonotype was recorded at least ten times. The chain uses TRBV5-1 and TRBJ2-1, with D unresolved. There are 14 residues in the CDR3. V was shortened by 1 base and J by 6 bases, with 11 bases between the two germline ends. Per the germline V gene, CDR1 is SGHRS and CDR2 is YFSETQ. The DNA for the CDR3 is TGCGCCAGCAGCTTGACTTCAGCCCTCAATGAGCAGTTCTTC. It yields the protein CASSLTSALNEQFF. The full variable domain, in which reference TRBV5-1 and TRBJ2-1 provide the parts outside the CDR3, is KAGVTQTPRYLIKTRGQQVTLSCSPISGHRSVSWYQQTPGQGLQFLFEYFSETQRNKGNFPGRFSGRQFSNSRSEMNVSTLELGDSALYLCASSLTSALNEQFFGPGTRLTVL.

A few counts support this clonotype. The V gene is TRBV9, the J gene TRBJ2-1; 7 bases align to TRBD2. After removal of 0 bases from V and 7 bases from J, the junction contained 7 bases not matched to a gene. Looked up from germline, CDR1 is SGDLS and CDR2 is YYNGEE. This CDR3 region has 15 residues. CDR3 coding DNA: TGTGCCAGCAGCGTAGGCGGGAGACTAGGGAATGAGCAGTTCTTC. This encodes CASSVGGRLGNEQFF.

The chain is built from TRBV5-1 and TRBJ2-1; the D gene is possibly TRBD2 (6 bases). This CDR3 contains 14 residues. The germline CDR1 and CDR2 sequences are SGHRS and YFSETQ. Trimming pared 1 base from V and 6 bases from J, leaving 11 bases between. The DNA of the CDR3 is TGCGCCAGCAGCTTGATAGCGGCACCCAATGAGCAGTTCTTC. Protein sequence: CASSLIAAPNEQFF.

The rearrangement links TRBV6-1 to TRBJ2-1, with 9 bases that match TRBD2. The CDR3 consists of 16 residues. Germline loops: CDR1 MNHNS, CDR2 SASEGT. Trimming took 0 bases from V and 7 from J; bases not matched to a gene: 7. The CDR3 DNA follows: TGTGCCAGCAGTGAAGCGGGCGGGAGGGCTCGGAATGAGCAGTTCTTC. Protein product: CASSEAGGRARNEQFF.

A few counts support this clonotype. The chain uses TRBV3-1 and TRBJ2-1; D not certain. Germline CDR1 reads LGHDT; CDR2 reads YNNKEL (reference sequence). This CDR3 spans 16 amino acids. Trimming removed 6 bases at V and 5 bases at J, with 20 bases between. Here the CDR3 reads CASSQSRSVHNNEQFF. The CDR3 DNA reads as TGTGCCAGCAGTCAAAGTCGATCGGTTCACAACAATGAGCAGTTCTTC.

The CDR3 reads CASSFSNSGGPDYEQYF. DNA for the CDR3: TGTGCCAGCAGCTTCTCAAATAGCGGGGGGCCGGACTACGAGCAGTACTTC. The chain has TRBV7-9 and TRBJ2-7, with 10 bases lining up with TRBD2. This CDR3 contains 17 residues. The germline V gene has CDR1 SEHNR and CDR2 FQNEAQ (reference sequence). V gave up 3 bases and J gave up 3 bases; unmatched junction bases: 11.

The sample holds a few counts of this clonotype. The chain links TRBV20-1 to TRBJ1-1, with D possibly matching TRBD1 (5 bases). Germline loops: CDR1 DFQATT, CDR2 SNEGSKA (reference sequence). The CDR3 sequence is 12 residues long. Trimming pared 4 bases from V and 0 bases from J, leaving 6 bases between. CDR3 coding DNA: TGCAGTGCTACCAGGGTGAACACTGAAGCTTTCTTT. Residues: CSATRVNTEAFF.

This clonotype was seen at least ten times. The V gene is TRBV29-1, the J gene TRBJ2-3; unclear D gene. From germline, CDR1 is SQVTM and CDR2 ANQGSEA. This CDR3 has 12 residues. Trimming removed 2 bases from V and 0 bases from J, with 3 bases in between. The CDR3 sequence: CSVERSTDTQYF. The CDR3 nucleotides read TGCAGCGTTGAAAGGAGCACAGATACGCAGTATTTT.

Only a few counts were recorded for this clonotype. The gene calls are TRBV12-3 or TRBV12-4 and TRBJ1-1; TRBD1 might be the D (6 bases). The CDR3 sequence is 15 residues long. The ends were cut back, 6 bases at V and 0 bases at J, with 14 bases in the middle. Here the CDR3 reads CASRFLTGMNTEAFF. DNA for the CDR3: TGTGCCAGCAGATTCCTCACAGGGATGAACACTGAAGCTTTCTTT.

This clonotype appeared a few times. The chain is built from TRBV20-1 and TRBJ2-7, with D uncertain. The CDR3 has 14 amino acids. The V gene lost 3 bases and the J gene lost 6 bases, with 18 bases spanning the gap. Germline V gives CDR1 DFQATT, CDR2 SNEGSKA (reference sequence). This CDR3 is CSARVTSAPGEQYF. CDR3 nucleotide sequence: TGCAGTGCTAGGGTCACGTCGGCGCCCGGCGAGCAGTACTTC.

This clonotype was seen only once. V usage is TRBV2 and J usage is TRBJ2-1, with 13 bases matching TRBD2. This CDR3 spans 15 amino acids. V was pared by 6 bases and J by 7 bases, with 6 bases of the junction left unmatched. Germline lookup yields CDR1 SNHLY and CDR2 FYNNEI. CDR3 sequence (DNA): TGTGCCAGCAGGGAGACTAGCGGGAGGAAAAATGAGCAGTTCTTC. Translating it yields CASRETSGRKNEQFF.

The genes are TRBV11-2 and TRBJ2-3; possibly TRBD2 for D (5 bases). Germline lookup yields CDR1 SGHAT and CDR2 FQNNGV. The CDR3 sequence is 13 residues long. V was trimmed by 6 bases and J by 3 bases, leaving 10 bases between them. The CDR3 reads CASRFSGTDTQYF. The CDR3 DNA reads as TGTGCCAGCAGGTTTTCGGGAACAGATACGCAGTATTTT. The entire variable domain, with the rest obtained from reference TRBV11-2 and TRBJ2-3, is as follows: EAGVAQSPRYKIIEKRQSVAFWCNPISGHATLYWYQQILGQGPKLLIQFQNNGVVDDSQLPKDRFSAERLKGVDSTLKIQPAKLEDSAVYLCASRFSGTDTQYFGPGTRLTVL.

This clonotype was observed a few times. This rearrangement joins TRBV12-3 or TRBV12-4 to TRBJ1-4, with 10 bases lining up with TRBD1. The CDR3 is 15 amino acids. The junction had 5 bases not matched to a gene; V was cut back by 5 bases and J by 5 bases. The CDR3 coding sequence is TGTGCCAGCAGTCCCCGGACAGGGGGAAATGAAAAACTGTTTTTT. It specifies CASSPRTGGNEKLFF.

This clonotype was counted between two and nine times. The chain has TRBV6-6 and TRBJ2-3; D gene ambiguous. The ends were cut back, 3 bases at V and 5 bases at J, with 9 bases in the middle. This CDR3 spans 13 amino acids. The germline gives CDR1 MNHNY, CDR2 SVGAGI (reference sequence). The CDR3 loop reads CASSYRTGDTQYF. CDR3 in DNA: TGTGCCAGCAGTTATCGGACGGGAGATACGCAGTATTTT.

The gene calls are TRBV2 and TRBJ2-1; D gene unclear. Trimming removed 5 bases from V and 6 bases from J, with 2 bases in between. Germline loops: CDR1 SNHLY, CDR2 FYNNEI. The CDR3 has 10 residues. Here the CDR3 DNA reads TGTGCCAGCAGTACCAATGAGCAGTTCTTC. Translated: CASSTNEQFF.

A few counts support this clonotype. This rearrangement joins TRBV20-1 to TRBJ2-3; 8 bases align to TRBD2. Germline lookup yields CDR1 DFQATT and CDR2 SNEGSKA (reference sequence). The J segment lost 6 bases and the V segment lost 6 bases, leaving 11 bases of the junction unmatched. The CDR3 is 14 residues long. The chain's CDR3 is CSARPGLGLDTQYF. Written as DNA, the CDR3 is TGCAGTGCCCGACCGGGACTAGGATTGGATACGCAGTATTTT.

This sequence joins TRBV6-1 and TRBJ2-2; D not certain. From germline, CDR1 is MNHNS and CDR2 SASEGT. This CDR3 is 14 amino acids long. Trimming removed 0 bases from V and 5 bases from J, with 7 bases in between. The CDR3 region is CASSEAVMTGELFF. CDR3 DNA: TGTGCCAGCAGTGAAGCGGTGATGACCGGGGAGCTGTTTTTT.

This clonotype was picked up a small number of times. The J gene is TRBJ2-1, the V gene TRBV5-6; 8 bases match TRBD2. Losses at the gene ends were 3 bases for V and 6 bases for J; bases not matched to a gene: 8. CDR3 length: 15 residues. CDR1 and CDR2 from the germline V gene are SGHDT and YYEEEE. This CDR3 is CASSSLASGSNEQFF. As DNA, the CDR3 is TGTGCCAGCAGCTCGTTGGCTAGCGGGTCCAATGAGCAGTTCTTC.

The sample holds a few counts of this clonotype. The chain has TRBV3-1 and TRBJ1-1; the D gene is possibly TRBD1 (6 bases). Germline CDR1 LGHDT, CDR2 YNNKEL (reference sequence). V was pared by 1 base and J by 3 bases, with 12 bases between. This CDR3 spans 15 amino acids. The CDR3 spells CASSQVQGKYTEAFF. DNA for the CDR3: TGTGCCAGCAGCCAAGTACAGGGAAAGTACACTGAAGCTTTCTTT. The full variable domain, its missing parts supplied by reference TRBV3-1 and TRBJ1-1, is DTAVSQTPKYLVTQMGNDKSIKCEQNLGHDTMYWYKQDSKKFLKIMFSYNNKELIINETVPNRFSPKSPDKAHLNLHINSLELGDSAVYFCASSQVQGKYTEAFFGQGTRLTVV.

In its sample, this clonotype was seen a few times. The rearrangement uses TRBV10-3 and TRBJ1-1; no clear D. V lost 2 bases to trimming and J lost 7 bases, with 8 bases between them. The germline V gene encodes CDR1 ENHRY and CDR2 SYGVKD. The CDR3 loop spans 12 amino acids. DNA of the CDR3: TGTGCCATCAGTGAGGCCCGAGTTGAAGCTTTCTTT. As protein: CAISEARVEAFF.

This clonotype has a count of ten or more. The chain is built from TRBV20-1 and TRBJ2-1; TRBD1 matches 8 bases. The CDR3 runs 13 residues. Germline CDR1 and CDR2: DFQATT and SNEGSKA (reference sequence). Germline trimming cut 3 bases from V and 4 bases from J; bases unmatched to any gene: 2. The CDR3 loop is CSARDRAYNEQFF. The CDR3 DNA reads TGCAGTGCTAGGGACAGGGCATACAATGAGCAGTTCTTC.

This clonotype occurred a few times. V and J are TRBV5-1 and TRBJ1-2; weak D call: TRBD1 (6 bases). Germline values: CDR1 SGHRS, CDR2 YFSETQ. The V and J ends lost 0 bases and 0 bases respectively, with 9 bases between them. The CDR3 sequence is 15 residues long. CDR3 region: CASSLDGGPNYGYTF. DNA of the CDR3: TGCGCCAGCAGCTTGGATGGGGGGCCTAACTATGGCTACACCTTC.

The J gene is TRBJ1-5, the V gene TRBV27; D not resolved. CDR1 is MNHEY, CDR2 SMNVEV, per germline (reference sequence). The CDR3 extends over 13 amino acids. Trimming shortened V by 3 bases and J by 4 bases, and 7 bases separated the two germline ends. CDR3 in DNA: TGTGCCAGCAGTTTGAACGGGAATCAGCCCCAGCATTTT. Protein product: CASSLNGNQPQHF.

At least ten counts were recorded for this clonotype. The chain employs TRBV5-6 and TRBJ1-2; 8 nucleotides agree with TRBD1. The CDR3 runs 13 residues. J was trimmed by 4 bases and V by 3 bases; bases with no gene match: 2. Germline CDR1 SGHDT, CDR2 YYEEEE. CDR3 nucleotide sequence: TGTGCCAGCAGCTCTCAGGGGGCCTATGGCTACACCTTC. Amino acids: CASSSQGAYGYTF.